The TCR beta chain described here comes from a study of T cell repertoires in cytomegalovirus infection. Study-wide context: CMV infection and matching HLA type were both indicated by public TCR beta signatures.

TCRdb re-called the reads with MiXCR, one entry per CDR3 protein. Of fewer than 300,000 distinct CDR3 sequences listed, roughly 23% are singletons. Points on this clonotype: Its antigen is not identified.

Study conclusions and caveats: HLA-C-restricted CMV clonotypes gave the most frequent clonotype in two of eight donors. CMV carriers having the relevant HLA were flagged by cumulative public TCR beta family frequency.

This CDR3 is built from 12 residues. The germline gives CDR1 SEHNR, CDR2 FQNEAQ (reference sequence). V lost 5 bases, J lost 6 bases, and 10 bases lay in between. The gene calls are TRBV7-9 and TRBJ1-2; D not certain. Material: PBMCs. This TCR came from a human donor in good health (CMV status not recorded). Some clones in this sample may be carry-over from other donors' samples. CDR3: CASSQLLDGYTF. The CDR3 coding sequence is TGTGCCAGCAGCCAATTACTTGATGGCTACACCTTC.